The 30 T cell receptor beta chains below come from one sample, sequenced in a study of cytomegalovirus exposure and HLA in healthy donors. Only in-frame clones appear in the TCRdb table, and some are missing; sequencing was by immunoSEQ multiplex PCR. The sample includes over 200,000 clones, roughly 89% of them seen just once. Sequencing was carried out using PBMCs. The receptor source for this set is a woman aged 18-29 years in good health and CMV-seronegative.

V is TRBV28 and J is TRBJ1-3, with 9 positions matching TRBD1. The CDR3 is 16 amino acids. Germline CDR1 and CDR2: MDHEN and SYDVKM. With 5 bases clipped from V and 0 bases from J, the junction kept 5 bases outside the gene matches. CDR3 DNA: TGTGCCAGCAGTGACAGGGGGAAAGGCTCTGGAAACACCATATATTTT. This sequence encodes CASSDRGKGSGNTIYF. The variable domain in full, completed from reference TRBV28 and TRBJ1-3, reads DVKVTQSSRYLVKRTGEKVFLECVQDMDHENMFWYRQDPGLGLRLIYFSYDVKMKEKGDIPEGYSVSREKKERFSLILESASTNQTSMYLCASSDRGKGSGNTIYFGEGSWLTVV.

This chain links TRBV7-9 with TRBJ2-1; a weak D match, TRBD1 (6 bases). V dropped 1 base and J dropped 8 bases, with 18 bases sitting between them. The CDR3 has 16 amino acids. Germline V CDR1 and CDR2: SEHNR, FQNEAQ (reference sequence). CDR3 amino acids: CASSLVGTLTGDEQFF. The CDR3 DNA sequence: TGTGCCAGCAGCTTAGTTGGGACACTTACCGGGGATGAGCAGTTCTTC.

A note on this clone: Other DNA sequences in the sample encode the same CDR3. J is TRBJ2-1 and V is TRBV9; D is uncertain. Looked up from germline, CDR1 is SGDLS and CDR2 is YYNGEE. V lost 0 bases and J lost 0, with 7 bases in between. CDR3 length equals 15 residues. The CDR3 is CASSVGRSSYNEQFF. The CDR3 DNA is TGTGCCAGCAGCGTAGGTCGTAGCTCCTACAATGAGCAGTTCTTC.

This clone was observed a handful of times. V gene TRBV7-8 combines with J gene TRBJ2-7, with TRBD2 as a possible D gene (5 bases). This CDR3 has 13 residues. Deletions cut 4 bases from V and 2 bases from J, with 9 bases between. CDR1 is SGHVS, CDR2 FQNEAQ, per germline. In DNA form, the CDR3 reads TGTGCCAGCAGCTCTACACTAGCCTACGAGCAGTACGTC. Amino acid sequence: CASSSTLAYEQYV.

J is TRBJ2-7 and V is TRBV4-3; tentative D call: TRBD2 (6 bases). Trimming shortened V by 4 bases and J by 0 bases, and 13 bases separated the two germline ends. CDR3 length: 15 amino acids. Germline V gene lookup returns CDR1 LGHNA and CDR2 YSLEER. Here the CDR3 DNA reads TGCGCCAGCAGCCCCGGGACTCTAAGCTCCTACGAGCAGTACTTC. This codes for CASSPGTLSSYEQYF.

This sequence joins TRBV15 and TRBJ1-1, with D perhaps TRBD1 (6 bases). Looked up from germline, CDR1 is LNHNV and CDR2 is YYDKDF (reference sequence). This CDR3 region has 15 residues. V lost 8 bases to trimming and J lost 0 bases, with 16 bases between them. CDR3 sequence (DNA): TGTGCCACCGCTAACAGGGACACCATGAACACTGAAGCTTTCTTT. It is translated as CATANRDTMNTEAFF. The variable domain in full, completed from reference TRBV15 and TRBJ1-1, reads DAMVIQNPRYQVTQFGKPVTLSCSQTLNHNVMYWYQQKSSQAPKLLFHYYDKDFNNEADTPDNFQSRRPNTSFCFLDIRSPGLGDTAMYLCATANRDTMNTEAFFGQGTRLTVV.

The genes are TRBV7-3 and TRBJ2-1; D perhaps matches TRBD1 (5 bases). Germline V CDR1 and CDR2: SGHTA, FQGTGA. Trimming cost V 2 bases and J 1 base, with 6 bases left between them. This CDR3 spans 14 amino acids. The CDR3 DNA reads TGTGCCAGCAGCTTACAGGGTTCCTACAATGAGCAGTTCTTC. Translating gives CASSLQGSYNEQFF.

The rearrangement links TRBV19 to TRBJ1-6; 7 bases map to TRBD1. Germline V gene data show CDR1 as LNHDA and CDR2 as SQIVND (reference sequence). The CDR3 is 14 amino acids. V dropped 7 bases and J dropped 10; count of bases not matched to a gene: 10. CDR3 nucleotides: TGTGCCAGTACCCCAGCCAGGGGGAACTCACCCCTCCACTTT. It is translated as CASTPARGNSPLHF. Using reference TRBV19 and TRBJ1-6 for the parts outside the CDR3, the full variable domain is DGGITQSPKYLFRKEGQNVTLSCEQNLNHDAMYWYRQDPGQGLRLIYYSQIVNDFQKGDIAEGYSVSREKKESFPLTVTSAQKNPTAFYLCASTPARGNSPLHFGNGTRLTVT.

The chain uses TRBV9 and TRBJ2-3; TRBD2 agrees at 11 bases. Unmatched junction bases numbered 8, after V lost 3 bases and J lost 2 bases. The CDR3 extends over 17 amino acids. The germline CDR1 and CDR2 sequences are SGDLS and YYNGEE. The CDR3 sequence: CASSGGLAGGYTDTQYF. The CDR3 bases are TGTGCCAGCAGCGGAGGATTAGCGGGGGGGTACACAGATACGCAGTATTTT.

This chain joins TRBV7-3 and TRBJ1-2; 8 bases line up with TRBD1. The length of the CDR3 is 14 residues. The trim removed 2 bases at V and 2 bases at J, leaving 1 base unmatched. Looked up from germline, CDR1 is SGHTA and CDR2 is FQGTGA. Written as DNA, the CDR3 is TGTGCCAGCAGCTTAGGGACAGGAAACTATGGCTACACCTTC. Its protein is CASSLGTGNYGYTF.

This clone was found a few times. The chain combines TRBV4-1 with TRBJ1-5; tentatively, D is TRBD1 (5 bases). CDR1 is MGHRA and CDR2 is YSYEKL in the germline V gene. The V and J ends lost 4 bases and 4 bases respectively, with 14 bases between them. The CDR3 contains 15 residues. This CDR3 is CASSPSQGLNQPQHF. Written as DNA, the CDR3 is TGCGCCAGCAGCCCCAGCCAGGGTCTTAATCAGCCCCAGCATTTT.

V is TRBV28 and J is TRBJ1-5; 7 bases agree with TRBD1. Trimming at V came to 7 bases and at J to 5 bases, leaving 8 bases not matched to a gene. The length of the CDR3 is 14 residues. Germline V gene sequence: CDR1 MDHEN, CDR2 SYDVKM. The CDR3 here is CASNGRTGYQPQHF. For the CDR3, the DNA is TGTGCCAGCAACGGACGGACAGGCTATCAGCCCCAGCATTTT.

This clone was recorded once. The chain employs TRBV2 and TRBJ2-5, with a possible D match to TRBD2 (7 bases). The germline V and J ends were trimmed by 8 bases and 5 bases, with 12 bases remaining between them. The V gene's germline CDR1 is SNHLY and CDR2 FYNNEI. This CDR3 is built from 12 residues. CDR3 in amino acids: CASGGAGETQYF. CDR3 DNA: TGTGCCAGCGGGGGGGCAGGGGAGACCCAGTACTTC. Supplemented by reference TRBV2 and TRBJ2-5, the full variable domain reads EPEVTQTPSHQVTQMGQEVILRCVPISNHLYFYWYRQILGQKVEFLVSFYNNEISEKSEIFDDQFSVERPDGSNFTLKIRSTKLEDSAMYFCASGGAGETQYFGPGTRLLVL.

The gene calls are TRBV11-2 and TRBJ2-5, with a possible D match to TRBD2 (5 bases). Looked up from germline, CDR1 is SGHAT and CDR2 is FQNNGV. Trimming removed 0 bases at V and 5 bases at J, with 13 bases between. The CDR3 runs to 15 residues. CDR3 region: CASSLDSLAWETQYF. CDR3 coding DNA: TGTGCCAGCAGCTTAGATTCCCTAGCTTGGGAGACCCAGTACTTC.

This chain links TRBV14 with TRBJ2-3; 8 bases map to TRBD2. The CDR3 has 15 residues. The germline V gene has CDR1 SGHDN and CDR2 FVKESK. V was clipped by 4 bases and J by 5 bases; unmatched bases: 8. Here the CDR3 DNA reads TGTGCCAGCAGCCCGGCGGGGGGCCGGGGAGATACGCAGTATTTT. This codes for CASSPAGGRGDTQYF.

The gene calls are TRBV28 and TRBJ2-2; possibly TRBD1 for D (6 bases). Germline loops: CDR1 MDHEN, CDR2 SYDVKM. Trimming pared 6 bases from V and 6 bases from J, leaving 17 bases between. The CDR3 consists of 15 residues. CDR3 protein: CASSKPPYRAGELFF. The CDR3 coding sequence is TGTGCCAGCAGCAAACCCCCCTACAGGGCCGGGGAGCTGTTTTTT. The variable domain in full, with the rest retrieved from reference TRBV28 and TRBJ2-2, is DVKVTQSSRYLVKRTGEKVFLECVQDMDHENMFWYRQDPGLGLRLIYFSYDVKMKEKGDIPEGYSVSREKKERFSLILESASTNQTSMYLCASSKPPYRAGELFFGEGSRLTVL.

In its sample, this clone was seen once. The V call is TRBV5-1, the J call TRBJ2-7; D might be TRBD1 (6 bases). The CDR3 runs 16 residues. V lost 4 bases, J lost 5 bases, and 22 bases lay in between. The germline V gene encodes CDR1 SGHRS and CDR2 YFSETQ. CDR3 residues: CASSESPPYTGNEQYV. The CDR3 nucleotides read TGCGCCAGCAGCGAATCCCCCCCTTATACAGGGAACGAGCAGTACGTC.

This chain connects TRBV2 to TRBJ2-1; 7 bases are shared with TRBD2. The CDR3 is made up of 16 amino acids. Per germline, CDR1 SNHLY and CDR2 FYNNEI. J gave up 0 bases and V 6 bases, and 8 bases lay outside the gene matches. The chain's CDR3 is CASSRLAGPSYNEQFF. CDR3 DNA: TGTGCCAGCAGCCGTTTAGCGGGCCCCTCCTACAATGAGCAGTTCTTC.

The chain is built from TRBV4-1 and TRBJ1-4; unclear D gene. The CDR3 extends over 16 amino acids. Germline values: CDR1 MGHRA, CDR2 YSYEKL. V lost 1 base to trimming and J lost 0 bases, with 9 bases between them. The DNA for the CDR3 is TGCGCCAGCAGCCAAGCATACTTATCAACTAATGAAAAACTGTTTTTT. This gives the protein CASSQAYLSTNEKLFF.

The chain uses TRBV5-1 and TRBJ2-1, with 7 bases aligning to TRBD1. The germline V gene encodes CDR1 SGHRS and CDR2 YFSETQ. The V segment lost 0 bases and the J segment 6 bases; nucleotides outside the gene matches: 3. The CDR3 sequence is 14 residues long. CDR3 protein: CASSLEPGGNEQFF. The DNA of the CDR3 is TGCGCCAGCAGCTTGGAACCAGGGGGCAATGAGCAGTTCTTC.

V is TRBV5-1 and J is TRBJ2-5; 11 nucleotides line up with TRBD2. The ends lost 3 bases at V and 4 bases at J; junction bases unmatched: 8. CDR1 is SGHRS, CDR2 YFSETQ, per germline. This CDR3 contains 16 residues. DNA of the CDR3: TGCGCCAGCAGCTCCTTACTAGCGGGGGTGGGAGAGACCCAGTACTTC. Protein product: CASSSLLAGVGETQYF.

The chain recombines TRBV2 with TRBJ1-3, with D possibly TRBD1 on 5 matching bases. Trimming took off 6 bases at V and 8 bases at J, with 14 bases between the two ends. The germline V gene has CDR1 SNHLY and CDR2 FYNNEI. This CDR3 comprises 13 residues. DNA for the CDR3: TGTGCCAGCAGCCCATCAGGGCCGGACACCATATATTTT. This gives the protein CASSPSGPDTIYF.

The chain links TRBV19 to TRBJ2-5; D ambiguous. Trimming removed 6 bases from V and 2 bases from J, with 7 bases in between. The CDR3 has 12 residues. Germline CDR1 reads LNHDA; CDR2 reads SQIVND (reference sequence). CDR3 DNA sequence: TGTGCCAGTAGCCACAGTCAAGAGACCCAGTACTTC. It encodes CASSHSQETQYF.

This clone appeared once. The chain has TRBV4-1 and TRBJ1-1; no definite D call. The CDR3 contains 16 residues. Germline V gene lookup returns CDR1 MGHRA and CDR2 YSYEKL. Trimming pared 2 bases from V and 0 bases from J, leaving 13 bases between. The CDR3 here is CASSQFDRHVNTEAFF. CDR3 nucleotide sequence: TGCGCCAGCAGCCAATTTGATAGACACGTGAACACTGAAGCTTTCTTT.

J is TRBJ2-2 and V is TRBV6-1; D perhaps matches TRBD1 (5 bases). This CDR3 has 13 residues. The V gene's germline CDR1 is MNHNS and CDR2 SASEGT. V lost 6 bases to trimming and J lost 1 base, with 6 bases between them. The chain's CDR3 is CASSDRNTGELFF. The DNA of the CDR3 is TGTGCCAGCAGCGACAGGAACACCGGGGAGCTGTTTTTT.

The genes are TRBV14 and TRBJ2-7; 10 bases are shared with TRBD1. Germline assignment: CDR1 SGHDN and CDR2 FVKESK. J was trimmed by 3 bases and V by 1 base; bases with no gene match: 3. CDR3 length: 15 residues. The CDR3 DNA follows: TGTGCCAGCAGCCAAGTGGGGACAGGGGACTACGAGCAGTACTTC. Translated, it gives CASSQVGTGDYEQYF.

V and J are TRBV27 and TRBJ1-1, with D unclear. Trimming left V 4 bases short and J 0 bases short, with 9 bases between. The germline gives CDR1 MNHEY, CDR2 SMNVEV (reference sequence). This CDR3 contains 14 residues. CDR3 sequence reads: CASSSVEMNTEAFF. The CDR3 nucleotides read TGTGCCAGCAGTTCAGTGGAGATGAACACTGAAGCTTTCTTT.

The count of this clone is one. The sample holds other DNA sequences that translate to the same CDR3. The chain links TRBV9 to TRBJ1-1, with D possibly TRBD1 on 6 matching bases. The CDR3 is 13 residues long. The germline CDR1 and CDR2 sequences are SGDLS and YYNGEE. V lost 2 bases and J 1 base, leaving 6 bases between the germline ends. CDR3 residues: CASSVTGNTEAFF. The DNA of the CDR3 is TGTGCCAGCAGCGTGACAGGGAACACTGAAGCTTTCTTT.

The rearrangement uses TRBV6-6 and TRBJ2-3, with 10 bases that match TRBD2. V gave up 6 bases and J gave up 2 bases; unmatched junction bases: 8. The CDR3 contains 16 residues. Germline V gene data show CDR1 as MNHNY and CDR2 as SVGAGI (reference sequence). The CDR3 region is CASRPGLARHTDTQYF. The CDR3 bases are TGTGCCAGCAGGCCGGGACTAGCGAGACACACAGATACGCAGTATTTT.

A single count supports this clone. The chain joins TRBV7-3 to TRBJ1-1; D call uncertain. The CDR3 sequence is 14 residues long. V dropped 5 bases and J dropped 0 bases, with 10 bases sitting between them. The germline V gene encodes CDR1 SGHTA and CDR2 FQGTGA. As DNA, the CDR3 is TGTGCCAGCAGCCTGGACTCAATGAACACTGAAGCTTTCTTT. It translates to CASSLDSMNTEAFF.